Presented here are 29 T cell receptor beta chains from one specimen sequenced in a study of T cell changes during pregnancy in multiple sclerosis. Produced via immunoSEQ multiplex PCR; TCRdb's table is partial and in-frame only. The data contain roughly 35,000 clones, roughly 94% of them singletons. Sequencing was performed on CD4+ T cells from peripheral blood mononuclear cells, taken after pregnancy. Receptors were obtained from a female donor with multiple sclerosis, enrolled in a pregnancy study.

The sample holds one count of this clone. V gene TRBV7-2 combines with J gene TRBJ1-5; 7 positions match TRBD1. Germline V gene sequence: CDR1 SGHTA, CDR2 FQGNSA. V trimming: 5 bases; J trimming: 0 bases; junction bases outside the gene matches: 10. The CDR3 is 17 amino acids. The CDR3 bases are TGTGCCAGCAGCCAAGCACCCGGGACAGTTAGCAATCAGCCCCAGCATTTT. This encodes CASSQAPGTVSNQPQHF.

The rearrangement joins TRBV28 to TRBJ1-5; D possibly corresponds to TRBD1 (5 bases). The length of the CDR3 is 12 residues. Trimming cost V 3 bases and J 9 bases, with 9 bases left between them. CDR1 MDHEN and CDR2 SYDVKM come from the germline V gene. As DNA, the CDR3 is TGTGCCAGCAGTTTGGGGCCCTGGCCCCAGCATTTT. It codes for CASSLGPWPQHF. The variable domain in full, with the rest retrieved from reference TRBV28 and TRBJ1-5, is DVKVTQSSRYLVKRTGEKVFLECVQDMDHENMFWYRQDPGLGLRLIYFSYDVKMKEKGDIPEGYSVSREKKERFSLILESASTNQTSMYLCASSLGPWPQHFGDGTRLSIL.

The chain recombines TRBV6-5 with TRBJ2-1; TRBD2 aligns across 8 bases. The length of the CDR3 is 15 residues. V trimming: 3 bases; J trimming: 9 bases; junction bases outside the gene matches: 10. Germline CDR1 reads MNHEY; CDR2 reads SVGAGI. The CDR3 region is CASSYGPGLGGEQFF. CDR3 DNA sequence: TGTGCCAGCAGTTATGGTCCGGGACTAGGGGGTGAGCAGTTCTTC.

This rearrangement joins TRBV10-3 to TRBJ2-3, with D possibly matching TRBD2 (7 bases). Germline CDR1 ENHRY, CDR2 SYGVKD. The CDR3 loop spans 14 amino acids. The V gene lost 8 bases and the J gene lost 7 bases, with 19 bases spanning the gap. The CDR3 spells CAIGDGGGANTQYF. The CDR3 coding sequence is TGTGCCATCGGGGATGGCGGGGGCGCAAATACGCAGTATTTT.

The chain carries TRBV6-1 and TRBJ1-3, with D unclear. CDR3 length: 12 residues. Germline V gives CDR1 MNHNS, CDR2 SASEGT. V was cut by 8 bases and J by 0 bases, with 5 bases left in between. In DNA, the CDR3 is TGTGCCAGCTCCAACTCTGGAAACACCATATATTTT. This gives the protein CASSNSGNTIYF.

The J gene is TRBJ1-3, the V gene TRBV11-2; no clear D. Per germline, CDR1 SGHAT and CDR2 FQNNGV. CDR3 length: 16 amino acids. The V gene lost 0 bases and the J gene lost 2 bases, with 11 bases spanning the gap. The CDR3 nucleotides read TGTGCCAGCAGCTTAGATTCCGCGGCACCTGGAAACACCATATATTTT. It specifies CASSLDSAAPGNTIYF.

CDR3 DNA: TGTGCCAGCTCACTCACACAGGTAGATGAGCAGTTCTTC. It yields the protein CASSLTQVDEQFF. The chain joins TRBV18 to TRBJ2-1; a possible D gene is TRBD1 (5 bases). The CDR3 contains 13 residues. CDR1 and CDR2 (germline): KGHSH, LQKENI. The ends were cut back, 4 bases at V and 8 bases at J, with 12 bases in the middle.

The chain carries TRBV19 and TRBJ2-2, with TRBD2 identical over 13 bases. The CDR3 is made up of 16 amino acids. The J segment lost 6 bases and the V segment lost 5 bases, leaving 6 bases of the junction unmatched. Germline CDR1 is LNHDA and CDR2 is SQIVND (reference sequence). CDR3 bases: TGTGCCAGTAGTCCCCGGACTAGCGGGGGTGCCGGGGAGCTGTTTTTT. Amino acid sequence: CASSPRTSGGAGELFF.

V and J are TRBV5-4 and TRBJ1-2; TRBD1 matches 9 bases. Germline V gives CDR1 SGHNT, CDR2 YYREEE (reference sequence). The CDR3 length is 16 residues. Trimming removed 0 bases from V and 4 bases from J; junction bases left unmatched: 7. The CDR3 region is CASSLGMTGGFYGYTF. CDR3 coding DNA: TGTGCCAGCAGCTTGGGCATGACAGGGGGGTTCTATGGCTACACCTTC. Full variable domain (rest looked up from reference TRBV5-4 and TRBJ1-2): ETGVTQSPTHLIKTRGQQVTLRCSSQSGHNTVSWYQQALGQGPQFIFQYYREEENGRGNFPPRFSGLQFPNYSSELNVNALELDDSALYLCASSLGMTGGFYGYTFGSGTRLTVV.

This chain uses TRBV10-3 with TRBJ2-5; a weak D match, TRBD1 (6 bases). CDR1 and CDR2 from the germline V gene are ENHRY and SYGVKD. The CDR3 runs 13 residues. V lost 8 bases, J lost 1 base, and 11 bases lay in between. CDR3 loop: CAIAGGFQETQYF. CDR3 bases: TGTGCCATCGCTGGGGGCTTCCAAGAGACCCAGTACTTC.

This chain uses TRBV19 with TRBJ1-1; the match to TRBD1 covers 8 bases. The CDR3 is 15 residues long. CDR1 is LNHDA, CDR2 SQIVND, per germline (reference sequence). V shed 5 bases and J 9 bases; nucleotides not matched to a gene: 14. The chain's CDR3 is CASSPGQGLPDQAFF. CDR3 DNA sequence: TGTGCCAGTAGTCCAGGACAGGGACTACCGGACCAAGCTTTCTTT.

This chain joins TRBV19 and TRBJ1-1, with D tentatively TRBD1 (6 bases). V was trimmed by 3 bases and J by 2 bases, leaving 7 bases between them. Germline CDR1 is LNHDA and CDR2 is SQIVND (reference sequence). The CDR3 sequence is 13 residues long. The CDR3 region is CASSIRGNTEAFF. The CDR3, as DNA: TGTGCCAGTAGTATCAGGGGAAACACTGAAGCTTTCTTT.

The chain combines TRBV5-5 with TRBJ1-2; 7 bases are a match to TRBD1. V lost 0 bases, J lost 3 bases, and 2 bases stayed unmatched. CDR1 and CDR2 (germline): SGHKS, YYEKEE (reference sequence). There are 14 residues in the CDR3. The DNA for the CDR3 is TGTGCCAGCAGCTTGGACAGGGGATACTATGGCTACACCTTC. Translated, it gives CASSLDRGYYGYTF.

This chain uses TRBV9 with TRBJ1-2; D is unclear. CDR3 length: 15 amino acids. The V gene's germline CDR1 is SGDLS and CDR2 YYNGEE. The germline V and J ends were trimmed by 0 bases and 2 bases, with 11 bases remaining between them. The CDR3 DNA sequence: TGTGCCAGCAGCGTAGTTTCGAGCGTAAACTATGGCTACACCTTC. Translated, it gives CASSVVSSVNYGYTF.

The V gene is TRBV6-1, the J gene TRBJ2-7; 15 bases are a match to TRBD2. CDR3 size: 18 residues. Germline-derived CDR1 and CDR2 are MNHNS and SASEGT. V lost 1 base to trimming and J lost 5 bases; unmatched junction nucleotides: 9. DNA of the CDR3: TGTGCCAGCAGTGAAGTAAGGGGGACTAGCGGGAGGAGTAACGAGCAGTACTTC. Translating it yields CASSEVRGTSGRSNEQYF.

This chain uses TRBV7-2 with TRBJ2-4, with 12 bases matching TRBD2. The J segment lost 0 bases and the V segment lost 5 bases, leaving 8 bases of the junction unmatched. Germline CDR1 is SGHTA and CDR2 is FQGNSA. This CDR3 has 18 amino acids. Here the CDR3 DNA reads TGTGCCAGCAGCGTCGGACTAGCGGGAATACTAGCCAAAAACATTCAGTACTTC. Translating gives CASSVGLAGILAKNIQYF.

The gene calls are TRBV18 and TRBJ2-7, with TRBD1 matching over 10 bases. The CDR3 has 14 residues. Unmatched junction bases numbered 5, after V lost 4 bases and J lost 5 bases. Germline lookup yields CDR1 KGHSH and CDR2 LQKENI. The chain's CDR3 is CASSRPGQGNEQYF. Written as DNA, the CDR3 is TGTGCCAGCTCACGCCCGGGACAGGGGAACGAGCAGTACTTC.

This chain joins TRBV19 and TRBJ2-5, with a weak D call TRBD2 (6 bases). This CDR3 has 16 residues. Trimming took 1 base from V and 1 from J, leaving 13 bases between them. CDR1 and CDR2 from the germline V gene are LNHDA and SQIVND (reference sequence). This CDR3 reads CASSIAGAGLQETQYF. CDR3 in DNA: TGTGCCAGTAGTATAGCGGGAGCCGGACTCCAAGAGACCCAGTACTTC.

The V call is TRBV4-3, the J call TRBJ1-2; D perhaps matches TRBD1 (6 bases). This CDR3 is built from 14 residues. Germline V CDR1 and CDR2: LGHNA, YSLEER. Trimming took off 1 base at V and 7 bases at J, with 13 bases between the two ends. DNA for the CDR3: TGCGCCAGCAGCCAAGGAGTAACAGGGAGTGGCTACACCTTC. Translating it yields CASSQGVTGSGYTF.

The chain combines TRBV6-4 with TRBJ1-1; D may be TRBD1 (6 bases). The CDR3 has 13 residues. The germline gives CDR1 MRHNA, CDR2 SNTAGT. V was trimmed by 6 bases and J by 8 bases, leaving 16 bases between them. The CDR3 here is CASSVTLQGEAFF. CDR3 nucleotide sequence: TGTGCCAGCAGCGTGACACTACAGGGCGAAGCTTTCTTT.

The gene calls are TRBV10-3 and TRBJ1-1; D is perhaps TRBD1 (5 bases). CDR1 and CDR2 from the germline V gene are ENHRY and SYGVKD. The ends were cut back, 5 bases at V and 2 bases at J, with 9 bases in the middle. The CDR3 totals 13 residues. CDR3 amino acids: CAISSGGNTEAFF. CDR3 nucleotides: TGTGCCATCAGTAGCGGGGGAAACACTGAAGCTTTCTTT.

The gene calls are TRBV19 and TRBJ1-5; 8 nucleotides agree with TRBD1. Looked up from germline, CDR1 is LNHDA and CDR2 is SQIVND (reference sequence). The CDR3 spans 14 residues. V lost 4 bases and J lost 5; bases outside the gene matches: 4. This chain's CDR3 is CASSTGQGYQPQHF. Written as DNA, the CDR3 is TGTGCCAGTAGTACCGGACAGGGCTATCAGCCCCAGCATTTT.

V gene TRBV5-4 combines with J gene TRBJ2-1, with TRBD1 identical over 8 bases. Germline V gives CDR1 SGHNT, CDR2 YYREEE (reference sequence). The CDR3 is 15 amino acids. J was trimmed by 4 bases and V by 0 bases; bases with no gene match: 3. The chain's CDR3 is CASSLAGGKYNEQFF. The CDR3 DNA reads as TGTGCCAGCAGCTTGGCAGGGGGCAAATACAATGAGCAGTTCTTC.

The genes are TRBV25-1 and TRBJ2-1; TRBD2 aligns across 10 bases. With 10 bases clipped from V and 7 bases from J, the junction kept 13 bases outside the gene matches. This CDR3 is built from 15 residues. Germline CDR1 MGHDK, CDR2 SYGVNS. In DNA form, the CDR3 reads TGTGCCACCACACATAGCGGGAGGCTTGGGAATGAGCAGTTCTTC. Its protein is CATTHSGRLGNEQFF.

The chain combines TRBV11-2 with TRBJ2-7, with D maybe TRBD2 (7 bases). Deletions cut 3 bases from V and 5 bases from J, with 20 bases between. Germline CDR1 and CDR2: SGHAT and FQNNGV. The CDR3 runs 16 residues. CDR3 bases: TGTGCCAGCAGCTTCGTAAGGGGGGGAGCCCCGAACGAGCAGTACTTC. Its protein product is CASSFVRGGAPNEQYF.

V gene TRBV7-9 combines with J gene TRBJ2-1; D is possibly TRBD2 (6 bases). Trimming cost V 5 bases and J 8 bases, with 19 bases left between them. Looked up from germline, CDR1 is SEHNR and CDR2 is FQNEAQ (reference sequence). This CDR3 is 15 amino acids long. This CDR3 reads CASSLTRYPTDEQFF. The CDR3 coding sequence is TGTGCCAGCAGCCTGACTAGATACCCTACCGATGAGCAGTTCTTC.

This clone was seen only once. The rearrangement links TRBV28 to TRBJ1-4, with no clear D. Trimming took off 2 bases at V and 7 bases at J, with 2 bases between the two ends. The germline V gene encodes CDR1 MDHEN and CDR2 SYDVKM. The CDR3 totals 11 residues. In DNA form, the CDR3 reads TGTGCCAGCAGTTTACGTGAAAAACTGTTTTTT. Translating gives CASSLREKLFF.

V is TRBV27 and J is TRBJ2-5; tentative D call: TRBD2 (5 bases). Trimming pared 4 bases from V and 7 bases from J, leaving 19 bases between. The CDR3 length is 15 residues. CDR1 and CDR2 (germline): MNHEY, SMNVEV (reference sequence). In DNA form, the CDR3 reads TGTGCCAGCAGTTCCCCTAGAGGGAACCTACGGACCCAGTACTTC. This encodes CASSSPRGNLRTQYF.

The rearrangement links TRBV5-4 to TRBJ2-2; D is uncertain. Trimming stripped 4 bases from V and 5 bases from J, with 9 bases between. The CDR3 is 13 amino acids. The germline V gene has CDR1 SGHNT and CDR2 YYREEE (reference sequence). CDR3 DNA sequence: TGTGCCAGCAGCCCTGTTGTGACCGGGGAGCTGTTTTTT. It yields the protein CASSPVVTGELFF.